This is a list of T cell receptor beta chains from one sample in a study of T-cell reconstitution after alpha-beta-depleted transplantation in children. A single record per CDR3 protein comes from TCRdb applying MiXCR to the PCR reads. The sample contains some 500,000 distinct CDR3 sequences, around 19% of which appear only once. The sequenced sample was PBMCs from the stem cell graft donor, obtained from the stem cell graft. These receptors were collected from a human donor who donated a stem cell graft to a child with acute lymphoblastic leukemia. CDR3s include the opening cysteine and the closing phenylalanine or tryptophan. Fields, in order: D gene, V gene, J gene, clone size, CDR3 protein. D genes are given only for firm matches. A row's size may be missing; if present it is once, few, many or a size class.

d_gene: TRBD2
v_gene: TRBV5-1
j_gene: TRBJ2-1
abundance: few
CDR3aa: CASSPRGTSGRLRNEQFF

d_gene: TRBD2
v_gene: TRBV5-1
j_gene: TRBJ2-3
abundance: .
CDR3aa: CASSLTSRGGTDTQYF

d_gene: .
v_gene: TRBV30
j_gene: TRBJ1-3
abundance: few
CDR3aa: CAWSRNRSGNTIYF

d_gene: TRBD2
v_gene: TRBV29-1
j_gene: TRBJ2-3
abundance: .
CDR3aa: CSVEDRSGRSTDTQYF

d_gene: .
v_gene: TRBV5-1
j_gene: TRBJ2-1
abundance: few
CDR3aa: CASSRSSAAGYNEQFF

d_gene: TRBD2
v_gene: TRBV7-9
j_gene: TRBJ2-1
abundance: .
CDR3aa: CASSRRTSAGDEQFF

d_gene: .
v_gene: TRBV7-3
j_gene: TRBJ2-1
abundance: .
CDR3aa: CASSLRHGDEQFF

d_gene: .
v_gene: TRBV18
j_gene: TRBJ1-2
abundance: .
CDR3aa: CASSPLDGANYGYTF

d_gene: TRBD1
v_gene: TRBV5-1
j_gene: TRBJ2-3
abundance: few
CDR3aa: CASSWDRGHDTQYF

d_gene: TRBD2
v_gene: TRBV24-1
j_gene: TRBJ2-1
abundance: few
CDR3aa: CATSESGGLGGHNEQFF

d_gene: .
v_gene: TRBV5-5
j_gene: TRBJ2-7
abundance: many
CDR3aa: CASSFGLIYEQYF

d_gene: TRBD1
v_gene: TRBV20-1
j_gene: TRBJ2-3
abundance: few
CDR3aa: CSAIDRGGGTDTQYF

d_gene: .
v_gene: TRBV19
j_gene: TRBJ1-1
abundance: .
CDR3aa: CATSMVAATEAFF

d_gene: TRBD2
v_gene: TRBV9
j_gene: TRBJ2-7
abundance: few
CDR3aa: CASGSGSPPYEQYF

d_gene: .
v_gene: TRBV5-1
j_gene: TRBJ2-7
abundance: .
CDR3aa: CASSLRASDSYEQYF

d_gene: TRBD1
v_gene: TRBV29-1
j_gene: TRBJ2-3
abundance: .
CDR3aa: CSIGQGTDTQYF

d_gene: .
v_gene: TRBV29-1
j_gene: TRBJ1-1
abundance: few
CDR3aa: CSSERGAEAFF

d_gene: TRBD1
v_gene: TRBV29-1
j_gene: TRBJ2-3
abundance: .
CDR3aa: CSVMGDGTGGTDTQYF

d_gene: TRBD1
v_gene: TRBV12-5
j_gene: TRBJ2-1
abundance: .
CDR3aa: CASGLGQGAYNEQFF

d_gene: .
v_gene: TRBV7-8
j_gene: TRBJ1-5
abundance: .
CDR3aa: CASSLWRAGGNQPQHF

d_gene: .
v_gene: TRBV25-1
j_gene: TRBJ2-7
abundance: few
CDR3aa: CASSEYVGPKAYEQYF

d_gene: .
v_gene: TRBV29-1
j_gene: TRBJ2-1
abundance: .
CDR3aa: CSVVLGGNEQFF

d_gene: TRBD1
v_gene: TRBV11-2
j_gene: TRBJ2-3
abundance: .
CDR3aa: CASSRGQGGEDTQYF

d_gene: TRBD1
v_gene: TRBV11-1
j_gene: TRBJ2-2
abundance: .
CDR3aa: CASSLDVVQGMKSGELFF

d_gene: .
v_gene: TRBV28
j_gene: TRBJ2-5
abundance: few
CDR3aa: CASSSAGLSGETQYF

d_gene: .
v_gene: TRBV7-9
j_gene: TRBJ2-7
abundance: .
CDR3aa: CASNTPWRVGGSYEQYF

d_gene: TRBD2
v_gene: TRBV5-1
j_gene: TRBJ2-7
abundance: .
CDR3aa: CASSLAAGTSGSSYEQYF

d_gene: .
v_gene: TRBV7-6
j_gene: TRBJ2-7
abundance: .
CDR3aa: CASSLEAGQLIYEQYF

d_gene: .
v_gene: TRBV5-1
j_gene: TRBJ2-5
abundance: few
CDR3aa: CASSLIRQETQYF

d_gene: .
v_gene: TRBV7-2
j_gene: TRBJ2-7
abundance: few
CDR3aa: CASSLAAGTHEQYF

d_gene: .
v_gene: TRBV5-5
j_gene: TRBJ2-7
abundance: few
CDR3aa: CASSFYGEQYF

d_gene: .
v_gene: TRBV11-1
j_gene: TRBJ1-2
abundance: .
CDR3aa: CASSSHIAGTILRGYGYTF

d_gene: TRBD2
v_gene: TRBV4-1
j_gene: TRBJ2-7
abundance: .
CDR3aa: CASSQEETSGVYEQYF

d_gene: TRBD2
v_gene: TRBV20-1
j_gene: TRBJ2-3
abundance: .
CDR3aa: CSARVPLAMAGGPSGTDTQYF

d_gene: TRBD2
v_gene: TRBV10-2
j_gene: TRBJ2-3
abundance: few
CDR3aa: CASTNLLAGGTDTQYF

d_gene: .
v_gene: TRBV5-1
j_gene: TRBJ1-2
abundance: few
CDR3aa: CASSPGPYGYTF

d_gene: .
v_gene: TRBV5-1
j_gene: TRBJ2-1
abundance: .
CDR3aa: CASSPDVPGDEQFF

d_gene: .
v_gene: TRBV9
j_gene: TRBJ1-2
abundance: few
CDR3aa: CASSVVPDEAYGYTF

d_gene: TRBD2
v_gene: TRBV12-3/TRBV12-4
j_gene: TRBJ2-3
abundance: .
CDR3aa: CASSFAGDGTDTQYF

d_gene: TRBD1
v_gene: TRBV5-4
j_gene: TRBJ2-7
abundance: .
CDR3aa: CASSLLSRGRFSYEQYF

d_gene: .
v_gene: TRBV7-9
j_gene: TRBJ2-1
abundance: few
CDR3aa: CASSLMAGKFGNEQFF

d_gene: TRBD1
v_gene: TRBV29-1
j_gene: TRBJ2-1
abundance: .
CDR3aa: CSVIDRAGYNEQFF

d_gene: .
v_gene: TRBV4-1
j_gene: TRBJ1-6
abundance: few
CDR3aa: CASSQAWDNYNSPLHF

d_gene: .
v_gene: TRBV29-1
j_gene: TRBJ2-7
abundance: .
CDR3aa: CSVAYQGPYEQYF

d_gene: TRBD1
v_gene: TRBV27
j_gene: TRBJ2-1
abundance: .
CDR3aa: CATKTGGPPEQFF

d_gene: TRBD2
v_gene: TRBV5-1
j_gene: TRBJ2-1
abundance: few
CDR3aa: CASSLARLAGVGWHEQFF

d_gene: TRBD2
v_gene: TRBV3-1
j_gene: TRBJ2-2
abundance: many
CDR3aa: CASSQVKLAGSGELFF

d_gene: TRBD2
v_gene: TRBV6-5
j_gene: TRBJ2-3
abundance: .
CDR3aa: CASSSWGLAGGTDTQYF

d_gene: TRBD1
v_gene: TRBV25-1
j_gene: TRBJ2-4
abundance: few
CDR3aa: CASSDSQGPNLAKNIQYF

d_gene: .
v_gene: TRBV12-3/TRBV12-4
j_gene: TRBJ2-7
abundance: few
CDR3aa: CASSAEQGYEQYF